The 15 T cell receptor beta chains presented below share a single source sample, sequenced in a study of cytomegalovirus exposure and HLA in healthy donors. Amplification used 60 Vbeta primers and 13 Jbeta primers. The table came from immunoSEQ multiplex PCR; TCRdb's copy has only in-frame clones and leaves some out. The table has about 120,000 clones, roughly 76% seen once; the top ten hold 2.1%. Sequencing used PBMCs. These TCRs come from a young man in good health and CMV-seronegative.

The chain combines TRBV10-1 with TRBJ1-1; tentatively, D is TRBD1 (5 bases). Trimming took 3 bases from V and 1 from J, leaving 9 bases between them. The V gene's germline CDR1 is WNHNN and CDR2 SYGVQD (reference sequence). The CDR3 extends over 14 amino acids. CDR3: CASSEAGRNTEAFF. The CDR3 nucleotides are TGCGCCAGCAGTGAAGCAGGGCGGAACACTGAAGCTTTCTTT.

The V gene is TRBV7-9, the J gene TRBJ2-7, with D perhaps TRBD1 (6 bases). Germline V gives CDR1 SEHNR, CDR2 FQNEAQ (reference sequence). This CDR3 region has 16 residues. Trimming stripped 5 bases from V and 3 bases from J, with 20 bases between. The CDR3 DNA follows: TGTGCCAGCAGCCCCAAGCCCCCACAGGGTTACTACGAGCAGTACTTC. Its translation is CASSPKPPQGYYEQYF.

The chain is built from TRBV7-8 and TRBJ1-4, with a possible D match to TRBD1 (6 bases). V lost 5 bases, J lost 7 bases, and 8 bases lay in between. The CDR3 covers 12 residues. Per germline, CDR1 SGHVS and CDR2 FQNEAQ. The CDR3 here is CASSRDTEKLFF. The CDR3 region has the DNA TGTGCCAGCAGCCGGGACACTGAAAAACTGTTTTTT.

V gene TRBV2 combines with J gene TRBJ2-5; D possibly corresponds to TRBD2 (5 bases). The germline CDR1 and CDR2 sequences are SNHLY and FYNNEI. Trimming removed 3 bases at V and 3 bases at J, with 8 bases between. The CDR3 totals 13 residues. In nucleotides, the CDR3 is TGTGCCAGCAGTGACTCGGGGAAAGAGACCCAGTACTTC. Translating gives CASSDSGKETQYF.

The rearrangement uses TRBV6-5 and TRBJ1-2; D is ambiguous. The CDR3 runs to 11 residues. The germline gives CDR1 MNHEY, CDR2 SVGAGI. Trimming stripped 10 bases from V and 5 bases from J, with 11 bases between. The CDR3 DNA sequence: TGTGCCACCTTGGAGGTTTATGGCTACACCTTC. It is translated as CATLEVYGYTF.

The chain employs TRBV27 and TRBJ2-2, with a tentative D call TRBD1 (5 bases). Germline V gene sequence: CDR1 MNHEY, CDR2 SMNVEV (reference sequence). This CDR3 comprises 15 residues. The V gene lost 0 bases and the J gene lost 0 bases, with 5 bases spanning the gap. CDR3 DNA sequence: TGTGCCAGCAGTTTATCGGGGCCGAACACCGGGGAGCTGTTTTTT. It is translated as CASSLSGPNTGELFF.

The rearrangement uses TRBV11-2 and TRBJ2-3; TRBD1 agrees at 8 bases. V shed 5 bases and J 0 bases; nucleotides not matched to a gene: 7. CDR1 and CDR2 (germline): SGHAT, FQNNGV. The CDR3 length is 16 residues. CDR3 residues: CASSPRTGKSTDTQYF. CDR3 nucleotide sequence: TGTGCCAGCAGCCCCCGGACAGGGAAGAGCACAGATACGCAGTATTTT.

V and J are TRBV5-1 and TRBJ2-2; D is undetermined. V lost 4 bases, J lost 5 bases, and 9 bases lay in between. The germline V gene has CDR1 SGHRS and CDR2 YFSETQ. This CDR3 is built from 13 residues. CDR3 region: CASSGTGTGELFF. CDR3 in DNA: TGCGCCAGCAGCGGAACCGGGACCGGGGAGCTGTTTTTT.

This rearrangement joins TRBV10-3 to TRBJ1-4; possibly TRBD1 for D (5 bases). V was clipped by 0 bases and J by 0 bases, with 8 bases between them. Germline CDR1 reads ENHRY; CDR2 reads SYGVKD. The length of the CDR3 is 16 residues. CDR3 residues: CAISESVRATNEKLFF. The CDR3 region has the DNA TGTGCCATCAGTGAGTCTGTCAGGGCAACTAATGAAAAACTGTTTTTT.

This chain links TRBV18 with TRBJ1-5, with 7 bases lining up with TRBD1. Per the germline V gene, CDR1 is KGHSH and CDR2 is LQKENI. The CDR3 is made up of 14 amino acids. The trim removed 2 bases at V and 4 bases at J, leaving 2 bases unmatched. The CDR3 nucleotides read TGTGCCAGCTCACCAGGACAGGCAAATCAGCCCCAGCATTTT. This sequence encodes CASSPGQANQPQHF.

This clone came up a few times. The rearrangement links TRBV10-2 to TRBJ2-7; 7 bases match TRBD2. This CDR3 has 15 residues. Germline V gene lookup returns CDR1 WSHSY and CDR2 SAAADI. With V trimmed by 6 bases and J by 0 bases, 8 bases remained unmatched. The CDR3 DNA is TGCGCCAGCAGGGGGTGGTGGGGGGGCTCCTACGAGCAGTACTTC. Encoded protein: CASRGWWGGSYEQYF.

This clone was seen a few times. This sequence joins TRBV7-2 and TRBJ2-1; TRBD2 might be the D (6 bases). V lost 4 bases, J lost 8 bases, and 21 bases lay in between. Germline CDR1 SGHTA, CDR2 FQGNSA. This CDR3 is 16 amino acids long. CDR3 sequence reads: CASSSPSVFEIDEQFF. In nucleotides, the CDR3 is TGTGCCAGCAGCTCCCCTAGCGTTTTCGAGATAGATGAGCAGTTCTTC.

This chain links TRBV9 with TRBJ1-4; maybe TRBD1 (6 bases). Trimming shortened V by 0 bases and J by 8 bases, and 23 bases separated the two germline ends. Germline CDR1 SGDLS, CDR2 YYNGEE. The CDR3 length is 18 residues. DNA for the CDR3: TGTGCCAGCAGCGTAGGGATCCCCCAACTACAGGGAGACGAAAAACTGTTTTTT. Translation: CASSVGIPQLQGDEKLFF. Full variable domain (outside the CDR3, taken from reference TRBV9 and TRBJ1-4): DSGVTQTPKHLITATGQRVTLRCSPRSGDLSVYWYQQSLDQGLQFLIQYYNGEERAKGNILERFSAQQFPDLHSELNLSSLELGDSALYFCASSVGIPQLQGDEKLFFGSGTQLSVL.

A few counts support this clone. This sequence joins TRBV6-5 and TRBJ2-2; 7 bases line up with TRBD2. After removal of 4 bases from V and 0 bases from J, the junction contained 5 bases not matched to a gene. CDR1 and CDR2 from the germline V gene are MNHEY and SVGAGI. The CDR3 length is 16 residues. CDR3 DNA sequence: TGTGCCAGCAGTTTCCTCGCGGGGGCGAACACCGGGGAGCTGTTTTTT. This sequence encodes CASSFLAGANTGELFF.

The table lists this clone with a few counts. This chain joins TRBV13 and TRBJ2-7; 11 bases map to TRBD1. This CDR3 region has 14 residues. CDR1 and CDR2 from the germline V gene are PRHDT and FYEKMQ (reference sequence). With V trimmed by 6 bases and J by 2 bases, 3 bases remained unmatched. CDR3 sequence: CASRGTGGPYEQYF. CDR3 nucleotides: TGTGCCAGCAGGGGGACAGGGGGGCCCTACGAGCAGTACTTC.